These T cell receptor beta chains were read from a single sample in a study of beta chain features in type 1 diabetes. Using immunoSEQ multiplex PCR, the repertoire was profiled, and TCRdb retains in-frame clones only, with some absent. The sample includes about 930,000 clones, about a sixth of them seen just once. The sequenced sample consisted of naive CD4+ T cells from blood. The receptors here all came from a woman aged 18-30 years in good health. The CDR3 runs from the conserved cysteine through the conserved F or W. Each record gives: D gene, clone size, CDR3 length, V gene, J gene, CDR3 DNA, CDR3 protein. D genes are given only for firm matches. Only some rows state a clone size, as once, few, many or a class for expanded clones.

d_call: TRBD1
clone_size: few
cdr3_length: 14
v_call: TRBV7-2
j_call: TRBJ2-5
cdr3_nt: TGTGCCAGCAGCTCCCAGGGGGTTGGGGAGACCCAGTACTTC
cdr3_aa: CASSSQGVGETQYF

d_call: -
clone_size: few
cdr3_length: 13
v_call: TRBV6-6
j_call: TRBJ2-1
cdr3_nt: TGTGCCAGCAGTTACTCGACTAGTAATGAGCAGTTCTTC
cdr3_aa: CASSYSTSNEQFF

d_call: TRBD1
clone_size: few
cdr3_length: 14
v_call: TRBV7-2
j_call: TRBJ1-5
cdr3_nt: TGTGCCAGCAGCTCGGGACAGGGCAATCAGCCCCAGCATTTT
cdr3_aa: CASSSGQGNQPQHF

d_call: -
clone_size: -
cdr3_length: 14
v_call: TRBV7-9
j_call: TRBJ2-3
cdr3_nt: TGTGCCAGCAGCTTAGCCGCTAGCACAGATACGCAGTATTTT
cdr3_aa: CASSLAASTDTQYF

d_call: TRBD1
clone_size: few
cdr3_length: 14
v_call: TRBV2
j_call: TRBJ1-2
cdr3_nt: TGTGCCAGCAGTACATTACAGGGGAACTATGGCTACACCTTC
cdr3_aa: CASSTLQGNYGYTF

d_call: -
clone_size: -
cdr3_length: 15
v_call: TRBV7-8
j_call: TRBJ2-7
cdr3_nt: TGTGCCAGCAGCCCTCGCCGGCTGGGGGCGCATTTACAGTACTTC
cdr3_aa: CASSPRRLGAHLQYF

d_call: -
clone_size: few
cdr3_length: 16
v_call: TRBV7-9
j_call: TRBJ2-7
cdr3_nt: TGTGCCAGCAGCTCGGGGTGGTATGGCAGAGAGTACGAGCAGTACTTC
cdr3_aa: CASSSGWYGREYEQYF

d_call: TRBD1
clone_size: -
cdr3_length: 14
v_call: TRBV15
j_call: TRBJ2-1
cdr3_nt: TGTGCCACCAGCAGGATCAGGGGGCTGAATGAGCAGTTCTTC
cdr3_aa: CATSRIRGLNEQFF

d_call: -
clone_size: few
cdr3_length: 14
v_call: TRBV7-2
j_call: TRBJ1-1
cdr3_nt: TGTGCCAGCAGCTTGGGAAGTGATGGCACTGAAGCTTTCTTT
cdr3_aa: CASSLGSDGTEAFF

d_call: TRBD2
clone_size: few
cdr3_length: 16
v_call: TRBV7-3
j_call: TRBJ2-1
cdr3_nt: TGTGCCAGCAGCCCACAGGCTAGCGGGGACTACAATGAGCAGTTCTTC
cdr3_aa: CASSPQASGDYNEQFF

d_call: TRBD2
clone_size: -
cdr3_length: 16
v_call: TRBV5-6
j_call: TRBJ2-1
cdr3_nt: TGTGCCAGCAGCTTGGGGCTAGCGGGGGTCTACAATGAGCAGTTCTTC
cdr3_aa: CASSLGLAGVYNEQFF

d_call: TRBD1
clone_size: few
cdr3_length: 16
v_call: TRBV9
j_call: TRBJ2-3
cdr3_nt: TGTGCCAGCAGCGGGACCGGGACAGGGAACACAGATACGCAGTATTTT
cdr3_aa: CASSGTGTGNTDTQYF

d_call: -
clone_size: -
cdr3_length: 15
v_call: TRBV14
j_call: TRBJ2-1
cdr3_nt: TGTGCCAGCAGCCAAACAAAGACAGGTAAACGGGAGCAGTTCTTC
cdr3_aa: CASSQTKTGKREQFF

d_call: TRBD1
clone_size: few
cdr3_length: 14
v_call: TRBV5-1
j_call: TRBJ2-7
cdr3_nt: TGCGCCAGCAGCTTGGAAGCAGGGGGCAACGAGCAGTACTTC
cdr3_aa: CASSLEAGGNEQYF

d_call: TRBD2
clone_size: few
cdr3_length: 17
v_call: TRBV5-4
j_call: TRBJ2-7
cdr3_nt: TGTGCCAGCAGCTTTCCCCACACTAGCGAACGGCCATACGAGCAGTACTTC
cdr3_aa: CASSFPHTSERPYEQYF

d_call: -
clone_size: -
cdr3_length: 17
v_call: TRBV5-6
j_call: TRBJ1-1
cdr3_nt: TGTGCCAGCAGCTTGGTTGTTGACTCCCTCCGGAACACTGAAGCTTTCTTT
cdr3_aa: CASSLVVDSLRNTEAFF

d_call: -
clone_size: -
cdr3_length: 16
v_call: TRBV7-3
j_call: TRBJ2-2
cdr3_nt: TGTGCCAGCAGCCCCCCACAGGGATACTACACCGGGGAGCTGTTTTTT
cdr3_aa: CASSPPQGYYTGELFF

d_call: -
clone_size: -
cdr3_length: 13
v_call: TRBV6-1
j_call: TRBJ2-1
cdr3_nt: TGTGCCAGCAGTGAAGAGTGGCGTGGTCAGCAGTTCTTC
cdr3_aa: CASSEEWRGQQFF

d_call: -
clone_size: -
cdr3_length: 15
v_call: TRBV7-2
j_call: TRBJ2-3
cdr3_nt: TGTGCCAGCAGCTTACGTGCGGGATCAACAGATACGCAGTATTTT
cdr3_aa: CASSLRAGSTDTQYF

d_call: -
clone_size: -
cdr3_length: 15
v_call: TRBV5-6
j_call: TRBJ1-1
cdr3_nt: TGTGCCAGCAGCTCGAACCCAGGGATGGGCACTGAAGCTTTCTTT
cdr3_aa: CASSSNPGMGTEAFF

d_call: TRBD2
clone_size: -
cdr3_length: 16
v_call: TRBV6-5
j_call: TRBJ2-7
cdr3_nt: TGTGCCAGCAGTTACTCTCGACTAGCGGTTGGTCGGGAGCAGTACTTC
cdr3_aa: CASSYSRLAVGREQYF

d_call: -
clone_size: -
cdr3_length: 12
v_call: TRBV28
j_call: TRBJ1-3
cdr3_nt: TGTGCCACCCTCAGGTGGGGAAACACCATATATTTT
cdr3_aa: CATLRWGNTIYF

d_call: TRBD2
clone_size: -
cdr3_length: 14
v_call: TRBV5-1
j_call: TRBJ2-3
cdr3_nt: TGCGCCAGCAGCGGCGGGAGTGTCACAGATACGCAGTATTTT
cdr3_aa: CASSGGSVTDTQYF

d_call: TRBD2
clone_size: -
cdr3_length: 17
v_call: TRBV5-4
j_call: TRBJ2-1
cdr3_nt: TGTGCCAGCAGCTCCCCGTTGGGGCTAGCGGGGCACAATGAGCAGTTCTTC
cdr3_aa: CASSSPLGLAGHNEQFF

d_call: -
clone_size: -
cdr3_length: 12
v_call: TRBV2
j_call: TRBJ1-1
cdr3_nt: TGTGCCAGCAGGGATCCGAACACTGAAGCTTTCTTT
cdr3_aa: CASRDPNTEAFF

d_call: -
clone_size: few
cdr3_length: 13
v_call: TRBV5-1
j_call: TRBJ2-7
cdr3_nt: TGCGCCAGCAGCTTGGTCTTGGGCTACGAGCAGTACTTC
cdr3_aa: CASSLVLGYEQYF

d_call: -
clone_size: -
cdr3_length: 16
v_call: TRBV7-9
j_call: TRBJ2-1
cdr3_nt: TGTGCCAGCAGCTTAGGAACGAGACATCCTCTCAATGAGCAGTTCTTC
cdr3_aa: CASSLGTRHPLNEQFF

d_call: -
clone_size: once
cdr3_length: 13
v_call: TRBV7-2
j_call: TRBJ2-3
cdr3_nt: TGTGCCAGCAGCGGGACGATCACAGATACGCAGTATTTT
cdr3_aa: CASSGTITDTQYF

d_call: TRBD1
clone_size: few
cdr3_length: 15
v_call: TRBV2
j_call: TRBJ2-7
cdr3_nt: TGTGCCAGCAGTGAAGCCAAAAGACAGGGGGGGAGACAGTACTTC
cdr3_aa: CASSEAKRQGGRQYF

d_call: -
clone_size: few
cdr3_length: 11
v_call: TRBV2
j_call: TRBJ2-1
cdr3_nt: TGTGCCAGCGGTTTACTGAATGAGCAGTTCTTC
cdr3_aa: CASGLLNEQFF

d_call: TRBD1
clone_size: many
cdr3_length: 15
v_call: TRBV7-2
j_call: TRBJ2-4
cdr3_nt: TGTGCCAGCAGCTTAATACAGGGGAGAACGAACATTCAGTACTTC
cdr3_aa: CASSLIQGRTNIQYF

d_call: TRBD2
clone_size: -
cdr3_length: 17
v_call: TRBV13
j_call: TRBJ2-7
cdr3_nt: TGTGCCAGCAGCTTGACCGGAAGAAGCGGGAGTGCTTACGAGCAGTACTTC
cdr3_aa: CASSLTGRSGSAYEQYF

d_call: -
clone_size: few
cdr3_length: 15
v_call: TRBV4-2
j_call: TRBJ2-3
cdr3_nt: TGTGCCAGCAGCCAACCCTATGCTAGCTCAGATACGCAGTATTTT
cdr3_aa: CASSQPYASSDTQYF